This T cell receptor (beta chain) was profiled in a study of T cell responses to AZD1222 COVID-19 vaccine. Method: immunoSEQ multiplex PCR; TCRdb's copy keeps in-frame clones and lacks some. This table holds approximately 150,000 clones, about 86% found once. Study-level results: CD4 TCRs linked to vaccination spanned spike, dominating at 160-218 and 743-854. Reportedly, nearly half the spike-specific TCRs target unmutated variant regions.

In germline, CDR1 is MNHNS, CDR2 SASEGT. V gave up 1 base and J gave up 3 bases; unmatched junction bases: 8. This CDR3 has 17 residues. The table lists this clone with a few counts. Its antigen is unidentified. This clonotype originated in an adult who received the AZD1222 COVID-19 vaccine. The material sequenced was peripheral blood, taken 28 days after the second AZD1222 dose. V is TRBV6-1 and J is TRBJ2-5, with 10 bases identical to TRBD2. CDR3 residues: CASSEEVAGGLKETQYF. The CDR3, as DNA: TGTGCCAGCAGTGAAGAGGTAGCGGGAGGTCTAAAAGAGACCCAGTACTTC.